These 17 T cell receptor beta chains came from one sample sequenced in a study of cytomegalovirus exposure and HLA in healthy donors. Primers: 60 Vbeta forward and 13 Jbeta reverse. Method: immunoSEQ multiplex PCR; TCRdb's copy keeps in-frame clones and lacks some. The sample has over 95,000 clones; about 80% are singletons. The sample comprised PBMCs. Every receptor here comes from a man aged 40-50 years in good health and CMV-seronegative.

This chain uses TRBV28 with TRBJ2-7; 7 bases map to TRBD2. J lost 0 bases, V lost 7 bases, and 12 bases had no gene match. CDR1 and CDR2 from the germline V gene are MDHEN and SYDVKM. There are 16 residues in the CDR3. The CDR3 sequence: CASTGRAATSSYEQYF. CDR3 DNA sequence: TGTGCCAGCACGGGGAGGGCCGCGACGAGCTCCTACGAGCAGTACTTC.

The chain has TRBV29-1 and TRBJ2-1, with 11 bases aligning to TRBD1. The CDR3 length is 15 residues. In germline, CDR1 is SQVTM, CDR2 ANQGSEA. The V and J ends lost 6 bases and 1 base, in that order; junction bases with no gene match: 5. The CDR3 DNA reads as TGCAGCGTAAGAGGGACAGGGGGGTCCTACAATGAGCAGTTCTTC. It codes for CSVRGTGGSYNEQFF.

This chain joins TRBV7-9 and TRBJ2-7; D is possibly TRBD1 (5 bases). Trimming pared 1 base from V and 3 bases from J, leaving 7 bases between. The CDR3 loop spans 13 amino acids. Germline lookup yields CDR1 SEHNR and CDR2 FQNEAQ (reference sequence). CDR3 coding DNA: TGTGCCAGCAGCTTAGGGGGCTACTACGAGCAGTACTTC. It yields the protein CASSLGGYYEQYF.

This rearrangement joins TRBV29-1 to TRBJ2-2, with TRBD2 matching over 10 bases. The junction had 6 bases not matched to a gene; V was cut back by 2 bases and J by 0 bases. CDR1 is SQVTM and CDR2 is ANQGSEA in the germline V gene. This CDR3 contains 17 residues. DNA for the CDR3: TGCAGCGTTGAACCTCTAGCGGGAGACGCGAACACCGGGGAGCTGTTTTTT. Protein product: CSVEPLAGDANTGELFF.

The CDR3, as DNA: TGTGCCAGCTCACCGCCCCGGGGACAAGAGACCCAGTACTTC. It encodes CASSPPRGQETQYF. The V gene is TRBV18, the J gene TRBJ2-5; tentatively, D is TRBD2 (5 bases). Trimming left V 3 bases short and J 2 bases short, with 10 bases between. In germline, CDR1 is KGHSH, CDR2 LQKENI. The CDR3 totals 14 residues.

The genes are TRBV11-2 and TRBJ1-4; 7 bases line up with TRBD1. This CDR3 spans 11 amino acids. The V gene's germline CDR1 is SGHAT and CDR2 FQNNGV. V dropped 3 bases and J dropped 11; count of bases not matched to a gene: 0. CDR3: CASSLTGKLFF. DNA of the CDR3: TGTGCCAGCAGCTTGACAGGGAAACTGTTTTTT.

The chain recombines TRBV7-9 with TRBJ2-7; a possible D gene is TRBD1 (6 bases). This CDR3 region has 13 residues. Germline V lookup: CDR1 SEHNR, CDR2 FQNEAQ (reference sequence). V was cut by 1 base and J by 5 bases, with 9 bases left in between. CDR3 residues: CASSLVGADEQYF. CDR3 DNA: TGTGCCAGCAGCTTAGTGGGGGCAGACGAGCAGTACTTC.

A word on this clone: One end of the junction is discordant with germline, which a read error may explain. CDR3 sequence: CVCVLAGLGETQYF. The DNA of the CDR3 is TGTGTCTGTGTGTTGGCAGGGCTGGGAGAGACCCAGTACTTC. The chain joins TRBV29-1 to TRBJ2-5; possible D gene TRBD1, 5 bases. Germline V gene lookup returns CDR1 SQVTM and CDR2 ANQGSEA. This CDR3 region has 14 residues.

The CDR3 DNA is TGTGCCAGCAGCCTCACATCGACAGGCTTGTCCTACAATGAGCAGTTCTTC. The encoded protein is CASSLTSTGLSYNEQFF. The V and J genes are TRBV7-9 and TRBJ2-1; the D gene is possibly TRBD1 (6 bases). V shed 5 bases and J shed 1 base, with 18 bases lying between them. In germline, CDR1 is SEHNR, CDR2 FQNEAQ (reference sequence). CDR3 length: 17 residues.

The chain carries TRBV13 and TRBJ2-3; D is undetermined. There are 16 residues in the CDR3. Between the trimmed V and J ends, which lost 5 bases and 2 bases, there was a span of 17 bases. Germline values: CDR1 PRHDT, CDR2 FYEKMQ (reference sequence). The CDR3 nucleotides are TGTGCCAGCAGCCCCGATCCTGACACATACACAGATACGCAGTATTTT. Protein product: CASSPDPDTYTDTQYF.

V usage is TRBV2 and J usage is TRBJ2-1, with D maybe TRBD2 (6 bases). Germline CDR1 is SNHLY and CDR2 is FYNNEI. The CDR3 is 14 amino acids. Between the trimmed V and J ends, which lost 5 bases and 6 bases, there was a span of 14 bases. This CDR3 reads CASSQYRDSNEQFF. The CDR3 nucleotides read TGTGCCAGCAGTCAATACCGGGACTCCAATGAGCAGTTCTTC.

The genes are TRBV7-2 and TRBJ2-7, with 8 bases matching TRBD2. With V trimmed by 2 bases and J by 1 base, 7 bases remained unmatched. The CDR3 has 16 residues. Germline V gene data show CDR1 as SGHTA and CDR2 as FQGNSA. CDR3 DNA: TGTGCCAGCAGCTTAAGAGGCGGGAGGACTTCCTACGAGCAGTACTTC. Encoded protein: CASSLRGGRTSYEQYF.

The rearrangement uses TRBV7-2 and TRBJ1-5, with D possibly matching TRBD1 (5 bases). The CDR3 contains 13 residues. The V gene's germline CDR1 is SGHTA and CDR2 FQGNSA. V lost 1 base and J lost 5, with 6 bases in between. This CDR3 reads CASSLGGDQPQHF. In DNA form, the CDR3 reads TGTGCCAGCAGCTTAGGGGGGGATCAGCCCCAGCATTTT.

This sequence joins TRBV2 and TRBJ2-3, with 7 positions matching TRBD2. The trim removed 2 bases at V and 1 base at J, leaving 9 bases unmatched. Germline values: CDR1 SNHLY, CDR2 FYNNEI. The CDR3 runs to 17 residues. In nucleotides, the CDR3 is TGTGCCAGCAGTGAACTATCGGGGGGTCGTGGCACAGATACGCAGTATTTT. Protein product: CASSELSGGRGTDTQYF.

The chain joins TRBV30 to TRBJ1-5; no clear D. There are 14 residues in the CDR3. Between the trimmed V and J ends, which lost 0 bases and 5 bases, there was a span of 11 bases. CDR1 is GTSNPN and CDR2 is SVGIG in the germline V gene (reference sequence). CDR3 sequence (DNA): TGTGCCTGGAGTGTACCAGGAATTGATCAGCCCCAGCATTTT. This sequence encodes CAWSVPGIDQPQHF. Full variable domain (outside the CDR3, taken from reference TRBV30 and TRBJ1-5): SQTIHQWPATLVQPVGSPLSLECTVEGTSNPNLYWYRQAAGRGLQLLFYSVGIGQISSEVPQNLSASRPQDRQFILSSKKLLLSDSGFYLCAWSVPGIDQPQHFGDGTRLSIL.

The J gene is TRBJ2-3, the V gene TRBV5-6; D is undetermined. This CDR3 is built from 14 residues. The V gene's germline CDR1 is SGHDT and CDR2 YYEEEE. V lost 4 bases, J lost 5 bases, and 14 bases lay in between. The CDR3 DNA reads as TGTGCCAGCAGCCGGATGGCTAGTGGAGATACGCAGTATTTT. It encodes CASSRMASGDTQYF. Supplemented by reference TRBV5-6 and TRBJ2-3, the full variable domain reads DAGVTQSPTHLIKTRGQQVTLRCSPKSGHDTVSWYQQALGQGPQFIFQYYEEEERQRGNFPDRFSGHQFPNYSSELNVNALLLGDSALYLCASSRMASGDTQYFGPGTRLTVL.

In this sample, this clone turned up a few times. This chain uses TRBV2 with TRBJ2-3; 7 bases are a match to TRBD1. V was clipped by 6 bases and J by 2 bases; unmatched bases: 8. The CDR3 runs to 15 residues. Germline V gene sequence: CDR1 SNHLY, CDR2 FYNNEI. CDR3 bases: TGTGCCAGCAGCCTCCGGGACAGATACACAGATACGCAGTATTTT. Protein: CASSLRDRYTDTQYF.